This passage covers 23 T cell receptor beta chains from one sample sequenced in a study of blood T cells in healthy people across ages (dated by TCRdb to about 2015). Library preparation was by 5' RACE. Sequencing was performed on an Illumina HiSeq 2500. A second PCR of 7 to 11 cycles was performed with a sample-barcoded 5' primer and a J-beta primer mix. TCRdb reanalyzed the raw reads on its own, using fastp at Q25 for trimming and MiXCR for clone calling, and kept in-frame beta chains. Entries are consolidated by CDR3 protein sequence, retaining the most common genes and DNA. The sample table contains 1.4 million to 1.5 million distinct CDR3 sequences; only one count was recorded for about 43% of them. The ten largest make up roughly 7.9% of the sample. Sequenced input: blood. These receptors all come from a woman under 30 in good health.

This clonotype has just a few counts. This chain links TRBV15 with TRBJ1-4; 8 nucleotides match TRBD1. Germline V lookup: CDR1 LNHNV, CDR2 YYDKDF (reference sequence). The J segment lost 16 bases and the V segment lost 0 bases, leaving 7 bases of the junction unmatched. This CDR3 comprises 13 residues. The CDR3 nucleotides read TGTGCCACCAGCAGAGATGTGGGACAGGACCCGTTTTTT. Translated: CATSRDVGQDPFF.

The chain uses TRBV27 and TRBJ2-1, with 9 positions matching TRBD2. The V and J ends lost 5 bases and 10 bases, in that order; junction bases with no gene match: 15. There are 16 residues in the CDR3. Per germline, CDR1 MNHEY and CDR2 SMNVEV (reference sequence). CDR3 nucleotide sequence: TGTGCCAGCAGTCCCCTGGCGGGAGGGCCTTTTCAGGAGCAGTTCTTC. It is translated as CASSPLAGGPFQEQFF.

The chain has TRBV20-1 and TRBJ2-1; D might be TRBD2 (6 bases). Trimming took 2 bases from V and 7 from J, leaving 12 bases between them. In germline, CDR1 is DFQATT, CDR2 SNEGSKA (reference sequence). CDR3 length: 13 amino acids. The CDR3 loop reads CSARHPGDNEQFF. CDR3 coding DNA: TGCAGTGCTAGACACCCGGGGGATAATGAGCAGTTCTTC.

V gene TRBV20-1 combines with J gene TRBJ2-3, with 11 bases fitting TRBD2. The V gene's germline CDR1 is DFQATT and CDR2 SNEGSKA (reference sequence). There are 12 residues in the CDR3. The CDR3 loop reads CRGLADTDTQYF. In DNA, the CDR3 is TGCAGGGGACTAGCGGACACAGATACGCAGTATTTT.

V gene TRBV7-2 combines with J gene TRBJ1-1, with unresolved D. This CDR3 is built from 13 residues. The germline V gene has CDR1 SGHTA and CDR2 FQGNSA. Deletions cut 8 bases from V and 0 bases from J, with 10 bases between. The CDR3 sequence: CASAVLVNTEAFF. Written as DNA, the CDR3 is TGTGCCAGCGCGGTGTTGGTGAACACTGAAGCTTTCTTT.

This clonotype showed up many times. This sequence joins TRBV7-6 and TRBJ1-2; TRBD1 might be the D (5 bases). CDR1 is SGHVS, CDR2 FNYEAQ, per germline. Trimming cost V 1 base and J 4 bases, with 10 bases left between them. This CDR3 is 14 amino acids long. For the CDR3, the DNA is TGTGCCAGCAGCTTAGGCGGAGGGACCTATGGCTACACCTTC. This sequence encodes CASSLGGGTYGYTF.

The chain recombines TRBV20-1 with TRBJ2-2; TRBD2 is a possible D gene (7 bases). In germline, CDR1 is DFQATT, CDR2 SNEGSKA (reference sequence). Trimming took 0 bases from V and 5 from J, leaving 16 bases between them. The CDR3 extends over 16 amino acids. In nucleotides, the CDR3 is TGCAGTGCTAGAGATGTGGGGGGGGCCGGGACCGGGGAGCTGTTTTTT. Its protein is CSARDVGGAGTGELFF.

This chain joins TRBV5-1 and TRBJ1-1, with 7 bases fitting TRBD1. The trim removed 4 bases at V and 8 bases at J, leaving 5 bases unmatched. Germline loops: CDR1 SGHRS, CDR2 YFSETQ. This CDR3 comprises 12 residues. CDR3 region: CASSGPDREAFF. In nucleotides, the CDR3 is TGCGCCAGCAGCGGGCCGGACAGGGAAGCTTTCTTT.

The chain joins TRBV11-2 to TRBJ2-2; 10 bases are shared with TRBD1. Losses at the gene ends were 5 bases for V and 1 base for J; bases not matched to a gene: 4. This CDR3 is 16 amino acids long. Germline-derived CDR1 and CDR2 are SGHAT and FQNNGV. The CDR3 coding sequence is TGTGCCAGCAGCCCACGGGACAGGGGGAACACCGGGGAGCTGTTTTTT. This gives the protein CASSPRDRGNTGELFF.

The chain employs TRBV10-3 and TRBJ1-1; D call uncertain. Germline CDR1 and CDR2: ENHRY and SYGVKD. V lost 3 bases and J lost 11, with 19 bases in between. CDR3 size: 14 residues. This CDR3 reads CAISEEAGPVGAFF. In DNA, the CDR3 is TGTGCCATCAGTGAAGAGGCCGGACCGGTTGGTGCTTTCTTT.

In this sample, this clonotype turned up once. The gene calls are TRBV30 and TRBJ1-1, with 8 bases identical to TRBD1. Trimming took 3 bases from V and 0 from J; bases not matched to a gene: 3. This CDR3 has 14 amino acids. Germline V gene lookup returns CDR1 GTSNPN and CDR2 SVGIG (reference sequence). The CDR3 region has the DNA TGTGCCTGGAGCGACAGGGGATTGAACACTGAAGCTTTCTTT. Protein product: CAWSDRGLNTEAFF. Drawing the rest from reference TRBV30 and TRBJ1-1, the complete variable domain is SQTIHQWPATLVQPVGSPLSLECTVEGTSNPNLYWYRQAAGRGLQLLFYSVGIGQISSEVPQNLSASRPQDRQFILSSKKLLLSDSGFYLCAWSDRGLNTEAFFGQGTRLTVV.

This chain links TRBV6-1 with TRBJ1-2; D perhaps matches TRBD1 (5 bases). The CDR3 spans 15 residues. V was cut by 6 bases and J by 2 bases, with 16 bases left in between. CDR1 is MNHNS and CDR2 is SASEGT in the germline V gene. In nucleotides, the CDR3 is TGTGCCAGCAGAACCGACTGGGAGGGGAACTATGGCTACACCTTC. Amino acid sequence: CASRTDWEGNYGYTF.

V usage is TRBV20-1 and J usage is TRBJ2-1, with TRBD2 identical over 11 bases. This CDR3 is 13 amino acids long. Trimming took 6 bases from V and 6 from J; bases not matched to a gene: 4. CDR1 and CDR2 (germline): DFQATT, SNEGSKA (reference sequence). The CDR3 here is CSAIAGGVNEQFF. The DNA of the CDR3 is TGCAGTGCGATAGCGGGGGGGGTCAATGAGCAGTTCTTC.

In this sample, this clonotype turned up a few times. This chain joins TRBV20-1 and TRBJ2-7; weak D call: TRBD1 (5 bases). Per the germline V gene, CDR1 is DFQATT and CDR2 is SNEGSKA (reference sequence). The CDR3 length is 13 residues. V gave up 3 bases and J gave up 3 bases, with 12 bases separating them. This CDR3 is CSASEAGLYEQYF. The DNA for the CDR3 is TGCAGTGCTAGCGAGGCAGGGCTCTACGAGCAGTACTTC.

This clonotype was seen only once. The genes are TRBV6-2 or TRBV6-3 and TRBJ1-5; the match to TRBD1 covers 10 bases. V lost 6 bases and J lost 2; bases outside the gene matches: 7. Germline V gene sequence: CDR1 MNHEY, CDR2 SVGEGT. This CDR3 has 16 residues. DNA for the CDR3: TGTGCCAGCAGGTCCACCGGGACAGGGGGCAATCAGCCCCAGCATTTT. It encodes CASRSTGTGGNQPQHF.

The chain employs TRBV25-1 and TRBJ1-1, with a weak D call TRBD1 (6 bases). CDR3 length: 13 residues. Germline values: CDR1 MGHDK, CDR2 SYGVNS. V lost 6 bases and J 5 bases, leaving 13 bases between the germline ends. CDR3 in amino acids: CASRQGWETEAFF. CDR3 in DNA: TGTGCCAGCAGACAGGGTTGGGAAACTGAAGCTTTCTTT. Complete variable domain (other parts from reference TRBV25-1 and TRBJ1-1): EADIYQTPRYLVIGTGKKITLECSQTMGHDKMYWYQQDPGMELHLIHYSYGVNSTEKGDLSSESTVSRIRTEHFPLTLESARPSHTSQYLCASRQGWETEAFFGQGTRLTVV.

A few counts support this clonotype. This chain links TRBV7-9 with TRBJ1-2; D may be TRBD1 (6 bases). CDR1 and CDR2 from the germline V gene are SEHNR and FQNEAQ (reference sequence). V gave up 6 bases and J gave up 7 bases, with 21 bases separating them. The CDR3 contains 15 residues. In DNA, the CDR3 is TGTGCCAGCAGACCCCTCGGGGGCGAATTAGGTGGCTACACCTTC. This sequence encodes CASRPLGGELGGYTF. Filled out from reference TRBV7-9 and TRBJ1-2, the complete variable domain reads DTGVSQNPRHKITKRGQNVTFRCDPISEHNRLYWYRQTLGQGPEFLTYFQNEAQLEKSRLLSDRFSAERPKGSFSTLEIQRTEQGDSAMYLCASRPLGGELGGYTFGSGTRLTVV.

This clonotype was counted only a few times. The rearrangement uses TRBV3-1 and TRBJ2-6, with D possibly matching TRBD2 (6 bases). The CDR3 extends over 19 amino acids. Germline V CDR1 and CDR2: LGHDT, YNNKEL (reference sequence). Trimming cost V 3 bases and J 0 bases, with 18 bases left between them. The CDR3 is CASSHFRLSGSSGANVLTF. CDR3 DNA: TGTGCCAGCAGCCATTTTAGGCTATCCGGGAGCTCTGGGGCCAACGTCCTGACTTTC.

Only a few counts were recorded for this clonotype. The CDR3 nucleotides read TGTGCCAGCAGCCATATTAGCGATGAGCAGTTCTTC. Translation: CASSHISDEQFF. This chain joins TRBV3-1 and TRBJ2-1; D may be TRBD2 (5 bases). Germline V lookup: CDR1 LGHDT, CDR2 YNNKEL (reference sequence). Trimming took 3 bases from V and 8 from J, leaving 8 bases between them. The CDR3 is 12 amino acids.

This clonotype has just a few counts. This sequence joins TRBV4-1 and TRBJ2-7, with D perhaps matching TRBD1 or TRBD2 (6 bases each). V lost 3 bases and J lost 0, with 15 bases in between. The CDR3 sequence is 16 residues long. Germline CDR1 is MGHRA and CDR2 is YSYEKL. CDR3 DNA sequence: TGCGCCAGCAGCCACACATGGGGGGCCCTCTCCTACGAGCAGTACTTC. It encodes CASSHTWGALSYEQYF.

There are a few counts of this clonotype. This sequence joins TRBV19 and TRBJ2-1, with D possibly TRBD2 on 5 matching bases. CDR3 size: 13 residues. V shed 3 bases and J shed 5 bases, with 8 bases lying between them. Germline lookup yields CDR1 LNHDA and CDR2 SQIVND (reference sequence). CDR3 bases: TGTGCCAGTAGTATCTGGGGAGACAATGAGCAGTTCTTC. It is translated as CASSIWGDNEQFF.

This clonotype was counted a few times. This chain joins TRBV6-5 and TRBJ2-2; D remains ambiguous. The CDR3 has 14 residues. With 7 bases removed from V and 0 bases from J, the gap between germline ends came to 9 bases. CDR1 and CDR2 (germline): MNHEY, SVGAGI. Written as DNA, the CDR3 is TGTGCCAGCACCTTGCTAGCGAACACCGGGGAGCTGTTTTTT. This gives the protein CASTLLANTGELFF.

This sequence joins TRBV10-3 and TRBJ1-1; 8 bases are a match to TRBD1. CDR1 and CDR2 (germline): ENHRY, SYGVKD. The CDR3 has 13 residues. V gave up 11 bases and J gave up 6 bases; unmatched junction bases: 11. The chain's CDR3 is CAGGQGGISEAFF. CDR3 nucleotide sequence: TGTGCCGGCGGACAGGGTGGGATATCTGAAGCTTTCTTT.